The clone carrying this T cell receptor (beta chain) appeared a single time. The antigen is unknown. Germline values: CDR1 SGHAT, CDR2 FQNNGV. Trimming took 5 bases from V and 0 from J, leaving 11 bases between them. This CDR3 comprises 15 residues. PCR amplification relied on 60 Vbeta primers (plus 13 Jbeta primers). This table comes from immunoSEQ multiplex PCR, and its TCRdb copy is limited to in-frame clones, with some not included. The sample holds 85,000 to 110,000 clones, 65% to 85% seen once. This specimen belongs to a study of cytomegalovirus exposure and HLA in healthy donors. General study results and limits: Researchers had no immune exposure information except CMV serostatus available.

Sequencing was performed on PBMCs. This chain connects TRBV11-2 to TRBJ2-1, with no clear D. This sequence originates from a man in his fifties or sixties in good health and CMV-seropositive. CDR3 in DNA: TGTGCCAGCAGCCCAAGCGTACACTCCTACAATGAGCAGTTCTTC. Its translation: CASSPSVHSYNEQFF.